Listed below are T cell receptor beta chains from one sample, sequenced in a study of cytomegalovirus exposure and HLA in healthy donors. Only in-frame clones appear in the TCRdb table, and some are missing; sequencing was by immunoSEQ multiplex PCR. The profile covers under 50,000 clones, with approximately 70% appearing a single time and around 5.9% taken by the ten largest. The specimen was PBMCs. These receptors originate from a man aged 25-45 years in good health and CMV-seronegative. CDR3s include the opening cysteine and the closing phenylalanine or tryptophan. Fields, in order: J gene, V gene, clone size, D gene, CDR3 DNA, CDR3 protein. The D gene is left open where the match is weak. Where a row states a size, it is once, few, many or the class of an expanded clone; other rows omit it.

TRBJ1-2 | TRBV6-6 | few | . | TGTGCCAGCAGTTCCCACTTGGACAGTATCTATGGCTACACCTTC | CASSSHLDSIYGYTF
TRBJ2-3 | TRBV2 | . | TRBD2 | TGTGCCAGCACTTTGACTAGCGGGAGGAGGGCAGATACGCAGTATTTT | CASTLTSGRRADTQYF
TRBJ2-7 | TRBV5-6 | . | . | TGTGCCAGCAGCTTGCCAGGGTTTAGTTCCTACGAGCAGTACTTC | CASSLPGFSSYEQYF
TRBJ2-3 | TRBV30 | . | TRBD1 | TGTGCCTGGAGTGTAGGACAGGCGCATAGCACAGATACGCAGTATTTT | CAWSVGQAHSTDTQYF
TRBJ2-7 | TRBV5-4 | . | TRBD2 | TGTGCCAGCAGCTCGGGACTAGTTGGGTCCTACGAGCAGTACTTC | CASSSGLVGSYEQYF
TRBJ1-5 | TRBV6-5 | . | . | TGTGCCAGCAGTTACGGTCAGGGCATCAATCAGCCCCAGCATTTT | CASSYGQGINQPQHF
TRBJ2-3 | TRBV10-3 | . | TRBD2 | TGTGCCATCAGTGGATCCAGGAGCGGGAGGGCCGTAGATACGCAGTATTTT | CAISGSRSGRAVDTQYF
TRBJ2-5 | TRBV7-9 | few | TRBD1 | TGTGCCAGCAGCATAAAGACAGGGTACCGGGCGACCCCGTACTTC | CASSIKTGYRATPYF
TRBJ2-7 | TRBV5-5 | . | TRBD2 | TGTGCCAGCAGCTTGGCGGGAGGGCGAGTCTACGAGCAGTACTTC | CASSLAGGRVYEQYF
TRBJ2-1 | TRBV4-1 | . | . | TGCGCCAGCAGCCCAAAGGGGGGGGGCAGGGCAGTGCTCTTC | CASSPKGGGRAVLF
TRBJ2-7 | TRBV10-3 | . | TRBD1 | TGTGCCATCAGCAGGGACAGCTACGAGCAGTACTTC | CAISRDSYEQYF
TRBJ2-7 | TRBV6-5 | . | TRBD2 | TGTGCCAGCAGTTCCGGACTAGCGGGAGGCTACGAGCAGTACTTC | CASSSGLAGGYEQYF
TRBJ2-3 | TRBV11-3 | . | . | TGTGCCAGCAGCTTAGGGGGTAGCGCAAGCACAGATACGCAGTATTTT | CASSLGGSASTDTQYF
TRBJ2-5 | TRBV30 | . | TRBD2 | TGTGCCTGGAGTAACGGACAGCGGGGGGAGACCCAGTACTTC | CAWSNGQRGETQYF
TRBJ1-5 | TRBV2 | . | . | TGTGCCAGCAGTGAGAACTCTCCTAGGAGCAATCAGCCCCAGCATTTT | CASSENSPRSNQPQHF
TRBJ1-5 | TRBV6-5 | few | . | TGTGCCAGCAGGGAGACTGGTAGCAATCAGCCCCAGCATTTT | CASRETGSNQPQHF
TRBJ2-6 | TRBV2 | medium-sized | . | TGTGCCAGCACCCGAGCTCGAGGGAGCTCTGGGGCCAACGTCCTGACTTTC | CASTRARGSSGANVLTF
TRBJ2-7 | TRBV30 | . | TRBD2 | TGTGCCTGGAAAGGGCGGTTAGCGGGAGCTGATTCCTACGAGCAGTACTTC | CAWKGRLAGADSYEQYF
TRBJ2-1 | TRBV7-9 | . | . | TGTGCCAGCAGCTCCGTCCTAGATAAAAGGTCCTACAATGAGCAGTTCTTC | CASSSVLDKRSYNEQFF
TRBJ1-5 | TRBV4-1 | few | . | TGCGCCAGCAGCCATGCTGGCGGAAGCAATCAGCCCCAGCATTTT | CASSHAGGSNQPQHF
TRBJ2-3 | TRBV7-9 | . | . | TGTGCCAGCAGCTTAGCGAGACACCATATCACAGATACGCAGTATTTT | CASSLARHHITDTQYF
TRBJ2-3 | TRBV5-1 | . | . | TGCGCCAGCAAACTAGCCGGCACAGATACGCAGTATTTT | CASKLAGTDTQYF
TRBJ2-5 | TRBV5-1 | . | TRBD2 | TGCGCCAGCAGCGATCTAGCGGGAGGGCTGGGAGAGACCCAGTACTTC | CASSDLAGGLGETQYF
TRBJ2-2 | TRBV5-6 | . | . | TGTGCCAGCAGCTTTGCTTCCCAGGGGTATACCGGGGAGCTGTTTTTT | CASSFASQGYTGELFF
TRBJ2-1 | TRBV4-1 | few | TRBD2 | TGCGCCAGCAGCCGAACTAGCGGGAGGGAAAATGAGCAGTTCTTC | CASSRTSGRENEQFF
TRBJ2-7 | TRBV21-1 | . | . | TGTGCCAGCAGCATGAGGGACAGGGGGTCCTCCGAGCAGTACTTC | CASSMRDRGSSEQYF
TRBJ2-3 | TRBV7-6 | . | TRBD1 | TGTGCCAGCAGCTTAGCGGGACAGGGTCGGACAGATACGCAGTATTTT | CASSLAGQGRTDTQYF
TRBJ2-1 | TRBV29-1 | . | . | TGCAGCGGAAGAGGGACTTTCTCCTACAATGAGCAGTTCTTC | CSGRGTFSYNEQFF
TRBJ1-2 | TRBV6-5 | . | TRBD1 | TGTGCCAGCAGTTACGATGGGACAGGGAACTATGGCTACACCTTC | CASSYDGTGNYGYTF
TRBJ2-1 | TRBV5-4 | . | . | TGTGCCAGCAGCACCGACAGAGATTTTTACAATGAGCAGTTCTTC | CASSTDRDFYNEQFF
TRBJ1-5 | TRBV4-1 | . | TRBD1 | TGCGCCAGCAGCCAGGGGACAGTCAATCAGCCCCAGCATTTT | CASSQGTVNQPQHF
TRBJ2-1 | TRBV5-6 | few | TRBD2 | TGTGCCAGCAGCCCTTCTAGCGGCCCCTACAATGAGCAGTTCTTC | CASSPSSGPYNEQFF
TRBJ2-5 | TRBV11-2 | . | . | TGTGCCAGCAGCTTAGAGTTCAGGGGAGAGACCCAGTACTTC | CASSLEFRGETQYF
TRBJ2-5 | TRBV4-1 | once | . | TGCGCCAGCAGCCAAGAGAGGGGGGAGACCCAGTACTTC | CASSQERGETQYF
TRBJ2-1 | TRBV10-2 | . | TRBD2 | TGCGCCAGCAGTGTAGGCCTAGCGGGAGGCACTGAGCAGTTCTTC | CASSVGLAGGTEQFF
TRBJ1-2 | TRBV29-1 | . | . | TGCAGCGTTGCGCCCCACGGCATAAGCGGGGGCTACACCTTC | CSVAPHGISGGYTF
TRBJ2-5 | TRBV5-6 | . | TRBD2 | TGTGCCAGCAGCTTCGGGGCTAGCGGGAGGGCCAAAGAGACCCAGTACTTC | CASSFGASGRAKETQYF
TRBJ1-1 | TRBV10-2 | . | . | TGCGCCAGCAGTGAGCAGGTGAACTTGGACACTGAAGCTTTCTTT | CASSEQVNLDTEAFF
TRBJ1-4 | TRBV10-3 | . | . | TGTGCCATCAGTGTGGACGGAGGGAATGAAAAACTGTTTTTT | CAISVDGGNEKLFF
TRBJ1-1 | TRBV18 | . | . | TGTGCCAGCTCACCGATGAGCACTGAAGCTTTCTTT | CASSPMSTEAFF
TRBJ1-3 | TRBV6-1 | . | . | TGTGCCAGCAGTGAAGGCGGCACAGGGTTTGTTCCTGCCGGAAACACCATATATTTT | CASSEGGTGFVPAGNTIYF
TRBJ2-1 | TRBV5-1 | . | TRBD1 | TGCGCCAGCAGCTTTCTAGGGGGCGGTGAGCAGTTCTTC | CASSFLGGGEQFF
TRBJ2-3 | TRBV19 | . | . | TGTGCCAGTAGTATAGGGAGGGGAGATACGCAGTATTTT | CASSIGRGDTQYF
TRBJ1-2 | TRBV7-2 | . | TRBD1 | TGTGCCAGCAGCTTAGTACAGGGGGGACAATATGGCTACACCTTC | CASSLVQGGQYGYTF
TRBJ2-5 | TRBV2 | . | TRBD1 | TGTGCCAGCAGTCAACAGGGGGCGCGTGAGACCCAGTACTTC | CASSQQGARETQYF
TRBJ2-7 | TRBV7-6 | . | TRBD2 | TGTGCCAGCAGCTCCTCGAGCGGGGTCTCCTACGAGCAGTACTTC | CASSSSSGVSYEQYF
TRBJ2-7 | TRBV5-1 | few | TRBD2 | TGCGCCAGCAGAAAAACCGGGACTAGCGGACCCTACGAGCAGTACTTC | CASRKTGTSGPYEQYF
TRBJ1-2 | TRBV5-6 | few | TRBD1 | TGTGCCAGCAGCTTGGTTCCAGGGGGCGGTGGCTACACCTTC | CASSLVPGGGGYTF
TRBJ1-5 | TRBV5-6 | . | TRBD1 | TGTGCCAGCAGTTTTTTTACGGGACAGGCAAATCAGCCCCAGCATTTT | CASSFFTGQANQPQHF
TRBJ2-3 | TRBV2 | once | . | TGTGCCAGCAGGAAGGAAGCCCTAGCTACAGATACGCAGTATTTT | CASRKEALATDTQYF